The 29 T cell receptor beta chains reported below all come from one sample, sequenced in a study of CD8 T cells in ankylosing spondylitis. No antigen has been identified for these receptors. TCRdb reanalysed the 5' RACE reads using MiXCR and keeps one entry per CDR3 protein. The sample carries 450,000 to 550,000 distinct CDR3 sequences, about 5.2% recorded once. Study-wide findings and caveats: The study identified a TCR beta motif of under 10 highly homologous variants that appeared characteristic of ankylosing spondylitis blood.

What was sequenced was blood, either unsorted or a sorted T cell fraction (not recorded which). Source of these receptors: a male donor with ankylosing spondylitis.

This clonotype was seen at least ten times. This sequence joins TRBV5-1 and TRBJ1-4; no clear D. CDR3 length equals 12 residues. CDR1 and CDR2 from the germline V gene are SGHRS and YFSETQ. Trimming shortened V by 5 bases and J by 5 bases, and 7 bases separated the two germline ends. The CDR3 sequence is CASSYANEKLFF. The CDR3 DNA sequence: TGCGCCAGCAGTTACGCGAATGAAAAACTGTTTTTT.

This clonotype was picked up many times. CDR3 coding DNA: TGCAGCGTTGAATACAGGAATGAGCAGTTCTTC. Encoded protein: CSVEYRNEQFF. This rearrangement joins TRBV29-1 to TRBJ2-1; TRBD1 is a possible D gene (5 bases). Trimming cost V 2 bases and J 7 bases, with 6 bases left between them. The germline gives CDR1 SQVTM, CDR2 ANQGSEA. The CDR3 is made up of 11 amino acids.

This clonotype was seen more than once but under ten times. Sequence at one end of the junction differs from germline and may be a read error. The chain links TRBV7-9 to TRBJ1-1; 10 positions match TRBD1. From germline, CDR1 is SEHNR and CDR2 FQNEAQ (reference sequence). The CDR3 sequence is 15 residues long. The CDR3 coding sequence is TGCGCCAGCAGCTTCCCCGGGACAGGGGACACTGAAGCTTTCTTT. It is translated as CASSFPGTGDTEAFF. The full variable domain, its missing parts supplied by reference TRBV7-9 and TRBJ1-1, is DTGVSQNPRHKITKRGQNVTFRCDPISEHNRLYWYRQTLGQGPEFLTYFQNEAQLEKSRLLSDRFSAERPKGSFSTLEIQRTEQGDSAMYLCASSFPGTGDTEAFFGQGTRLTVV.

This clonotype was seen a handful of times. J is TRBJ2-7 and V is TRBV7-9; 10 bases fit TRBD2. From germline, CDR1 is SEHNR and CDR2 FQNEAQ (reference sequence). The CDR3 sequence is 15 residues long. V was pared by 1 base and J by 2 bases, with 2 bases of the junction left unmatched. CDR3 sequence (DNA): TGTGCCAGCAGCTTAGATCTAGCGGGGGCCTACGAGCAGTACTTC. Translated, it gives CASSLDLAGAYEQYF.

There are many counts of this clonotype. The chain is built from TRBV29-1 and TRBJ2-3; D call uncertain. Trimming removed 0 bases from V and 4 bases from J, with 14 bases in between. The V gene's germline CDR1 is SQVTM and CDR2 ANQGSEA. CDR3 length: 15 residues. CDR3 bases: TGCAGCGTTGAAGAGTATGGGCCCTGGGCAGATACGCAGTATTTT. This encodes CSVEEYGPWADTQYF.

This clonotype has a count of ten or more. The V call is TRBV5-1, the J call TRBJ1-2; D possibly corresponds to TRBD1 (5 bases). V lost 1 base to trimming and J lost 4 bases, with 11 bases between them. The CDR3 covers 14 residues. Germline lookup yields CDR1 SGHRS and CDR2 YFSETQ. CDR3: CASSLPRGGYGYTF. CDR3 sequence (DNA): TGCGCCAGCAGCTTGCCTCGGGGGGGCTATGGCTACACCTTC.

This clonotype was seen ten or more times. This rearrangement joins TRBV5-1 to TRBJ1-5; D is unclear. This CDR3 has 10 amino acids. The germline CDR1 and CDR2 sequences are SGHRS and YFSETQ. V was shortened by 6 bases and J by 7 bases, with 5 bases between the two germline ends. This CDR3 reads CASKGQPQHF. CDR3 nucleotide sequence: TGCGCCAGCAAGGGCCAGCCCCAGCATTTT.

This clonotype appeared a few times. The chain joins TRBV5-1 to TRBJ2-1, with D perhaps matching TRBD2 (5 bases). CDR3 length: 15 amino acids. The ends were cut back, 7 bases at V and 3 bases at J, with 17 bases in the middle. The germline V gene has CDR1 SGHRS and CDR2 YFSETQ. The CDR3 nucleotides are TGCGCCAGCCGTATTCATAGCGAACTCTACAATGAGCAGTTCTTC. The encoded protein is CASRIHSELYNEQFF.

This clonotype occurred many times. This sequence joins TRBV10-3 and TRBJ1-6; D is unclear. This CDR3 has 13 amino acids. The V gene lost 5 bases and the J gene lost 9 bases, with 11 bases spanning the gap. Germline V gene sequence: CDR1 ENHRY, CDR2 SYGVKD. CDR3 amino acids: CAISPGSGSPLHF. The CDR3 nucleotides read TGTGCCATCAGTCCAGGCTCAGGTTCACCCCTCCACTTT.

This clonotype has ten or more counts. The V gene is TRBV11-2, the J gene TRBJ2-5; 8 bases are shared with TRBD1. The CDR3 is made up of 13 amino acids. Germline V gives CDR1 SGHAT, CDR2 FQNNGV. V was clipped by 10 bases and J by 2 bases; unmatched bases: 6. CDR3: CATRRQGQETQYF. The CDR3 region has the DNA TGTGCCACTCGGAGACAGGGGCAAGAGACCCAGTACTTC.

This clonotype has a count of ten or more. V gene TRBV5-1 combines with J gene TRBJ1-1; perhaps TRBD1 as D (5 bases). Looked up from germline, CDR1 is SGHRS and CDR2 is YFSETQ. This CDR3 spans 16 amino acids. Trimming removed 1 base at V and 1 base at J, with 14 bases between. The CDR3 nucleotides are TGCGCCAGCAGCTTGTTGGGAGGGGTGCCGAACACTGAAGCTTTCTTT. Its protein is CASSLLGGVPNTEAFF.

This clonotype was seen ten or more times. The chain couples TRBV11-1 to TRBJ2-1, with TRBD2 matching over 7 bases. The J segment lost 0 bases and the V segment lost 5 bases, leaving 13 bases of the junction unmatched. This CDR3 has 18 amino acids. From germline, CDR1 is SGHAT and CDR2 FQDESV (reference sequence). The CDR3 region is CASSQGTTYSSSYNEQFF. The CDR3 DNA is TGTGCCAGCAGCCAAGGGACTACCTACTCGAGCTCCTACAATGAGCAGTTCTTC.

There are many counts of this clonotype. CDR3 protein: CASSRPGAGATEAFF. DNA for the CDR3: TGTGCCAGCAGTCGCCCGGGGGCAGGGGCCACTGAAGCTTTCTTT. The V call is TRBV28, the J call TRBJ1-1, with D possibly TRBD1 on 6 matching bases. V lost 5 bases, J lost 4 bases, and 17 bases lay in between. This CDR3 has 15 residues. CDR1 and CDR2 from the germline V gene are MDHEN and SYDVKM. The full variable domain, rest sourced from reference TRBV28 and TRBJ1-1, is DVKVTQSSRYLVKRTGEKVFLECVQDMDHENMFWYRQDPGLGLRLIYFSYDVKMKEKGDIPEGYSVSREKKERFSLILESASTNQTSMYLCASSRPGAGATEAFFGQGTRLTVV.

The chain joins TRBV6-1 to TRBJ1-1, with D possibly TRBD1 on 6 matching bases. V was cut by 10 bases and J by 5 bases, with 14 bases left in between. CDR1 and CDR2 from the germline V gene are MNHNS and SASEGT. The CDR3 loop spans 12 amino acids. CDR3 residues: CATIYRVTEAFF. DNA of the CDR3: TGTGCCACCATTTACAGGGTTACTGAAGCTTTCTTT.

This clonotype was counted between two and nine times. The DNA of the CDR3 is TGTGCCAGCAGCTTAGGGGACTACGAGACCCAGTACTTC. It is translated as CASSLGDYETQYF. This rearrangement joins TRBV11-2 to TRBJ2-5; 7 bases are a match to TRBD2. CDR1 and CDR2 from the germline V gene are SGHAT and FQNNGV. This CDR3 has 13 amino acids. The ends lost 1 base at V and 5 bases at J; junction bases unmatched: 1.

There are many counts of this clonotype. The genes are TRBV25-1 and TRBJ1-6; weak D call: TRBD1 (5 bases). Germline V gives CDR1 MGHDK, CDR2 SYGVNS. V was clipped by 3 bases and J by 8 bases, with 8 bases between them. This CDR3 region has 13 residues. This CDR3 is CASSDPTDSPLHF. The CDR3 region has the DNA TGTGCCAGCAGTGACCCGACAGATTCACCCCTCCACTTT.

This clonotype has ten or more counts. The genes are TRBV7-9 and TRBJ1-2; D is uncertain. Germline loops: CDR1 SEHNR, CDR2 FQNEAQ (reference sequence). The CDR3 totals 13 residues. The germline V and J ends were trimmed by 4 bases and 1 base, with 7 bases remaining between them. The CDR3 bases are TGTGCCAGCAGCTCTCACCTTAACTATGGCTACACCTTC. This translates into CASSSHLNYGYTF.

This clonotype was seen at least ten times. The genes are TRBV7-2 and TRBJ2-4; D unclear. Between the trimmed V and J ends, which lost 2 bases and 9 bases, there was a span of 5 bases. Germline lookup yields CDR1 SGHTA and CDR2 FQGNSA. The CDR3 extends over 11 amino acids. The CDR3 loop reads CASSLYSIQYF. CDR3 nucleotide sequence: TGTGCCAGCAGCTTATATTCCATTCAGTACTTC.

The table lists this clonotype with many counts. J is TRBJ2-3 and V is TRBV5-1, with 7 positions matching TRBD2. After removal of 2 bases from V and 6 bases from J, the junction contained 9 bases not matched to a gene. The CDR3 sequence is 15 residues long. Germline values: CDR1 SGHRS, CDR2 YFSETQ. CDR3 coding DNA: TGCGCCAGCAGCTTCACTTGGACTAGTGCTGATACGCAGTATTTT. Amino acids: CASSFTWTSADTQYF. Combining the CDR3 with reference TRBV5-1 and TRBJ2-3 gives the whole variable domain KAGVTQTPRYLIKTRGQQVTLSCSPISGHRSVSWYQQTPGQGLQFLFEYFSETQRNKGNFPGRFSGRQFSNSRSEMNVSTLELGDSALYLCASSFTWTSADTQYFGPGTRLTVL.

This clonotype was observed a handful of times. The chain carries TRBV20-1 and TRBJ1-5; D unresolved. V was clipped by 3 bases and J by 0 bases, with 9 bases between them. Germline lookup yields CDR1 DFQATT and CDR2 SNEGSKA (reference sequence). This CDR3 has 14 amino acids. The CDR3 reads CSARRGYSNQPQHF. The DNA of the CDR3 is TGCAGTGCTAGGCGGGGATATAGCAATCAGCCCCAGCATTTT.

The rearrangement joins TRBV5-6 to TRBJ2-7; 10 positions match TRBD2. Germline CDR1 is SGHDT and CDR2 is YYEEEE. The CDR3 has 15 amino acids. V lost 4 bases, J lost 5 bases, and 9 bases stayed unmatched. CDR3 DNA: TGTGCCAGCAGCCGCCTAGCGGGGGACATGCACGAGCAGTACTTC. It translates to CASSRLAGDMHEQYF.

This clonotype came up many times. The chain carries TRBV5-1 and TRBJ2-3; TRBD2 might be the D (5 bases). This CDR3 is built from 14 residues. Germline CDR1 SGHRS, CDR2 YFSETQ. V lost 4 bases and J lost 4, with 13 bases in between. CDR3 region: CASSPIRGPDTQYF. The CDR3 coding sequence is TGCGCCAGCAGCCCCATCCGGGGTCCAGATACGCAGTATTTT.

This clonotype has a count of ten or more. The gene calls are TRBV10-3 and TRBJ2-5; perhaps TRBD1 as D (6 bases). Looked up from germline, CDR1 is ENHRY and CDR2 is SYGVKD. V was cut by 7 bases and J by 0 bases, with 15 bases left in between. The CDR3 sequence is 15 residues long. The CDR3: CAINTDREYQETQYF. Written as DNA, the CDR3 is TGTGCCATCAACACGGACAGAGAATACCAAGAGACCCAGTACTTC.

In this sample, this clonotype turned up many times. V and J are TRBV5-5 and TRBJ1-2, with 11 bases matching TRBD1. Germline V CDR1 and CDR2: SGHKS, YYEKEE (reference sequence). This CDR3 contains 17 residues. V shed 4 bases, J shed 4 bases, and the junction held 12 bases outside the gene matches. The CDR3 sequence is CASSPDGQGARGYGYTF. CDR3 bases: TGTGCCAGCAGCCCGGATGGACAGGGGGCGAGGGGCTATGGCTACACCTTC.

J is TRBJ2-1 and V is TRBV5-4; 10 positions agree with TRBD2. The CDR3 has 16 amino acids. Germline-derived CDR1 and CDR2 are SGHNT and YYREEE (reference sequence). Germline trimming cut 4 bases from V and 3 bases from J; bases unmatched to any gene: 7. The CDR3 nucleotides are TGTGCCAGCAGCCCTGGACTAGCGGCGAACTACAATGAGCAGTTCTTC. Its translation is CASSPGLAANYNEQFF. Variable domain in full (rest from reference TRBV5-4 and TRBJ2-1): ETGVTQSPTHLIKTRGQQVTLRCSSQSGHNTVSWYQQALGQGPQFIFQYYREEENGRGNFPPRFSGLQFPNYSSELNVNALELDDSALYLCASSPGLAANYNEQFFGPGTRLTVL.

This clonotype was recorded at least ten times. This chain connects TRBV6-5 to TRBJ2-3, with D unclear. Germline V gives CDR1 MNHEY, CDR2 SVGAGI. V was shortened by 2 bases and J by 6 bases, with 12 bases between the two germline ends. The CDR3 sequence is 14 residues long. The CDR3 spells CASSYVDSSDTQYF. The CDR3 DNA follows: TGTGCCAGCAGTTACGTAGATAGTTCGGATACGCAGTATTTT.

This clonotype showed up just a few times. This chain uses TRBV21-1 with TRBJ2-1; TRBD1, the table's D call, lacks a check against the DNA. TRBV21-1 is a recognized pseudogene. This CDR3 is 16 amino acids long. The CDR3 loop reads CAGLIVCPLFEGEQFF. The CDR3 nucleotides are TGTGCCGGCCTTATCGTGTGCCCCCTTTTTGAGGGTGAGCAGTTCTTC.

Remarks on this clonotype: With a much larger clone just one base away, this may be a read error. CDR3 region: CASSQAGSQETRYF. The CDR3 bases are TGTGCCAGCAGCCAAGCCGGGAGCCAAGAGACCCGGTACTTC. The genes are TRBV4-2 and TRBJ2-5, with a weak D call TRBD2 (6 bases). The CDR3 has 14 amino acids. Per the germline V gene, CDR1 is LGHNA and CDR2 is YNFKEQ.

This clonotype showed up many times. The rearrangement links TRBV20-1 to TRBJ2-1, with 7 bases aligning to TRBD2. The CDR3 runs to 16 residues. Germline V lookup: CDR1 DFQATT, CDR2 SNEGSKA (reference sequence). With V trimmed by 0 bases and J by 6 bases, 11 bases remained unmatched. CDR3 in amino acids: CSARDRQRGPSNEQFF. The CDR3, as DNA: TGCAGTGCTAGAGATCGCCAGCGGGGCCCGTCCAATGAGCAGTTCTTC.